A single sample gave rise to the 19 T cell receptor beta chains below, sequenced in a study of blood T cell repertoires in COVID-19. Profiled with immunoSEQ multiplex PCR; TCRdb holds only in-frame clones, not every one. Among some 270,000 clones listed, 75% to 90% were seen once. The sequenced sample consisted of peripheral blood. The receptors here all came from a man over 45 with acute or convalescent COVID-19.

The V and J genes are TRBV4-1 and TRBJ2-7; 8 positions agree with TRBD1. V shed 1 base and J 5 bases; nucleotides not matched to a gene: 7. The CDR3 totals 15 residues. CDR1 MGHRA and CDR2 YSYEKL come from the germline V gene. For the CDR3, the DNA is TGCGCCAGCAGCCAAGCGTATGACAGGGGCCACGAGCAGTACTTC. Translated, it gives CASSQAYDRGHEQYF.

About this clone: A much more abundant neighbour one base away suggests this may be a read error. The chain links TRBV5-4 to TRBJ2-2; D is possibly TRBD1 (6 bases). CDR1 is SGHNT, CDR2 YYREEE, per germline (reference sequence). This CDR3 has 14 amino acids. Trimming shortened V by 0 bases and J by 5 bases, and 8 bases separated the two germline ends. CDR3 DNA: TGTGCCAGCAGCTTGGTTCAGGGGACCGGGGAGCTGTTTTTT. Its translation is CASSLVQGTGELFF.

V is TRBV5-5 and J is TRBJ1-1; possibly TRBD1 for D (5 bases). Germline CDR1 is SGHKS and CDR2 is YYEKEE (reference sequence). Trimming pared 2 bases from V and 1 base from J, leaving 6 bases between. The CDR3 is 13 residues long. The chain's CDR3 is CASSFTGNTEAFF. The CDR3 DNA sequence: TGTGCCAGCAGCTTTACAGGGAACACTGAAGCTTTCTTT.

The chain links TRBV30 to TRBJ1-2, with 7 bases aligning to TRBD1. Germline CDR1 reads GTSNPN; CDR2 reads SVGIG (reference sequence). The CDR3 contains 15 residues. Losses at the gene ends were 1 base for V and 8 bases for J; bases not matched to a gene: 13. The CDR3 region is CAWSAMGQRTGGYTF. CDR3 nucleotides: TGTGCCTGGAGTGCCATGGGACAGAGGACGGGAGGCTACACCTTC. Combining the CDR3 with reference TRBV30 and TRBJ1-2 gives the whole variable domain SQTIHQWPATLVQPVGSPLSLECTVEGTSNPNLYWYRQAAGRGLQLLFYSVGIGQISSEVPQNLSASRPQDRQFILSSKKLLLSDSGFYLCAWSAMGQRTGGYTFGSGTRLTVV.

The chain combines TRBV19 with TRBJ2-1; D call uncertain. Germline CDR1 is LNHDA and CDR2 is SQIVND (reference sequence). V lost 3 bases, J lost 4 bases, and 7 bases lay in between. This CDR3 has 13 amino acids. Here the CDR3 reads CASSMRLYNEQFF. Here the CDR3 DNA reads TGTGCCAGTAGTATGCGGCTTTACAATGAGCAGTTCTTC.

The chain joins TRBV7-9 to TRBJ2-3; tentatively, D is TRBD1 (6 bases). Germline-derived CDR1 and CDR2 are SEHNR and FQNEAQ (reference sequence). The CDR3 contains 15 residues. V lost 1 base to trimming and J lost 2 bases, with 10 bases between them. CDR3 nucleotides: TGTGCCAGCAGCTTAGGGTCAGGGGACACAGATACGCAGTATTTT. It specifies CASSLGSGDTDTQYF.

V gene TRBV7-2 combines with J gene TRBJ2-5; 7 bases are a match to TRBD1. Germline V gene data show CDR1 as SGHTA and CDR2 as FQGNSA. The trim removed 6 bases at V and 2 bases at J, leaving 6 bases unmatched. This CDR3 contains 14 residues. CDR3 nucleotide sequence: TGTGCCAGCAGACGGACGGGACAGCAAGAGACCCAGTACTTC. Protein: CASRRTGQQETQYF.

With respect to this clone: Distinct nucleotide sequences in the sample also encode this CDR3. CDR3 sequence (DNA): TGCGCCAGCAGCCAGCTAGGGACTAGCGCCGAGCAGTACTTC. Its protein is CASSQLGTSAEQYF. V gene TRBV4-1 combines with J gene TRBJ2-7; 10 bases map to TRBD2. The germline gives CDR1 MGHRA, CDR2 YSYEKL. The V segment lost 3 bases and the J segment 6 bases; nucleotides outside the gene matches: 5. The CDR3 loop spans 14 amino acids.

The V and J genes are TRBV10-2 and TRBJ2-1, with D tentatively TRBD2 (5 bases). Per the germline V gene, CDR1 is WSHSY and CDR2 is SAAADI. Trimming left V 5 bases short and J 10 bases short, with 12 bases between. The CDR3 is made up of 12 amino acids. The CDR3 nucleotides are TGCGCCAGCAGTCTCGGGGTAGGAGAGCAGTTCTTC. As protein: CASSLGVGEQFF.

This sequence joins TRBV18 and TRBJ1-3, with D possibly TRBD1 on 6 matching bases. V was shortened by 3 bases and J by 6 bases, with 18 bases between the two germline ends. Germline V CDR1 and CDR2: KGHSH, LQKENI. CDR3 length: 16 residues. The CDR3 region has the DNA TGTGCCAGCTCACCCGCCCAACAGGGAGGGGAAAACACCATATATTTT. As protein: CASSPAQQGGENTIYF.

The CDR3 bases are TGTGCCAGCTCGGACTTTGGGTCTAATGAAAAACTGTTTTTT. Encoded protein: CASSDFGSNEKLFF. The V and J genes are TRBV18 and TRBJ1-4; D uncertain. The CDR3 covers 14 residues. Trimming pared 6 bases from V and 3 bases from J, leaving 11 bases between. Per the germline V gene, CDR1 is KGHSH and CDR2 is LQKENI.

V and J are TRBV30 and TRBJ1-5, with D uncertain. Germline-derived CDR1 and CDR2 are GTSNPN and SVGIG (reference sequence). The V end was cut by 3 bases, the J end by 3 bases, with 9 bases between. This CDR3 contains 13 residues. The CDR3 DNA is TGTGCCTGGAGCGTTGACAACAATCAGCCCCAGCATTTT. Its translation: CAWSVDNNQPQHF.

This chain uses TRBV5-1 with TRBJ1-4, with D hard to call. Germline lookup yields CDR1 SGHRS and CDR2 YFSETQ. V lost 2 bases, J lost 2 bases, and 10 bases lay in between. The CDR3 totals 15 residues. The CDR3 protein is CASSFGADTNEKLFF. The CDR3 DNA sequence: TGCGCCAGCAGCTTCGGAGCAGATACTAATGAAAAACTGTTTTTT.

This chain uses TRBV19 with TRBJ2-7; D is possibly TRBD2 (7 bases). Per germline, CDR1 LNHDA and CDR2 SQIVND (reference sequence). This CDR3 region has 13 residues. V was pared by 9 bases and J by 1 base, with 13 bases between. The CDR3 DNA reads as TGTGCCAGCGGGGGGCAGGGGTCCTACGAGCAGTACTTC. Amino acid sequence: CASGGQGSYEQYF.

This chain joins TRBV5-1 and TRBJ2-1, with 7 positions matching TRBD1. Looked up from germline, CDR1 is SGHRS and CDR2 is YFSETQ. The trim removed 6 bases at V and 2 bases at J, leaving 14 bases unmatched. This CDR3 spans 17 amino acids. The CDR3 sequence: CASTTFTTGSPYNEQFF. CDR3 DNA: TGCGCCAGCACCACCTTCACGACAGGGTCCCCCTACAATGAGCAGTTCTTC.

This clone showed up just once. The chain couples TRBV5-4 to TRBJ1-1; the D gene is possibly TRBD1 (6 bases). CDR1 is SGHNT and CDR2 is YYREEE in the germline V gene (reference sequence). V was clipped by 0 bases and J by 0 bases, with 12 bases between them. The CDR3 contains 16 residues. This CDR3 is CASSLEVGQLNTEAFF. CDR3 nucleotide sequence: TGTGCCAGCAGCTTGGAAGTCGGACAGCTGAACACTGAAGCTTTCTTT. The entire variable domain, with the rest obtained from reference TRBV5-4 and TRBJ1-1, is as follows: ETGVTQSPTHLIKTRGQQVTLRCSSQSGHNTVSWYQQALGQGPQFIFQYYREEENGRGNFPPRFSGLQFPNYSSELNVNALELDDSALYLCASSLEVGQLNTEAFFGQGTRLTVV.

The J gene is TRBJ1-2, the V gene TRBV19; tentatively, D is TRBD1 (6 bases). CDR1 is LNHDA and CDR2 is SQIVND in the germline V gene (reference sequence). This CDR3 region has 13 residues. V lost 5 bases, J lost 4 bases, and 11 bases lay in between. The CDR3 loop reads CASSQGRGYGYTF. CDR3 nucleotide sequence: TGTGCCAGTAGTCAGGGGCGCGGCTATGGCTACACCTTC.

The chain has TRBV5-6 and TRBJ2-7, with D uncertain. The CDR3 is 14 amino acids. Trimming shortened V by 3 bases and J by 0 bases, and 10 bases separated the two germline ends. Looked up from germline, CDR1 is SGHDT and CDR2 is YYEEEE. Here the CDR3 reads CASSSSPSSYEQYF. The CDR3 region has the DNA TGTGCCAGCAGCTCGAGTCCGAGCTCCTACGAGCAGTACTTC.

CDR3: CASSEFTTGNQPQHF. In DNA, the CDR3 is TGCGCCAGCAGTGAGTTTACGACAGGGAATCAGCCCCAGCATTTT. The V and J genes are TRBV10-2 and TRBJ1-5; 7 bases map to TRBD1. Looked up from germline, CDR1 is WSHSY and CDR2 is SAAADI. V shed 1 base, J shed 4 bases, and the junction held 4 bases outside the gene matches. This CDR3 contains 15 residues.